Each of the 16 T cell receptor beta chains below was sequenced from the same sample in a study of regulatory T cells in long-lasting Graves disease. The authors built TCR beta libraries using iRepertoire HTBI primers and Arm-PCR of CDR3 regions. TCRdb recomputed calls from the multiplex PCR reads with MiXCR, one row per CDR3 protein. There are around 400,000 distinct CDR3 sequences in the sample; roughly a sixth occur only once, and over 20% lies in the top ten. As to time point: newly diagnosed GD, antithyroid drugs for less than 3 months. Scientists built the TCR library using RNA that was extracted from PBMCs. The source was peripheral blood mononuclear cells (PBMCs), collected at new diagnosis, from a patient treated with antithyroid drugs. The receptors here all came from a female donor with Graves disease.

Ten or more counts support this clonotype. The chain is built from TRBV20-1 and TRBJ2-1; 14 nucleotides agree with TRBD2. The CDR3 contains 18 residues. Per the germline V gene, CDR1 is DFQATT and CDR2 is SNEGSKA (reference sequence). Trimming removed 3 bases from V and 1 base from J; junction bases left unmatched: 8. The CDR3 DNA sequence: TGCAGTGCTAGGACTAGCGGGAGGGCCTTGGAGTCCTACAATGAGCAGTTCTTC. Encoded protein: CSARTSGRALESYNEQFF.

The V gene is TRBV7-9, the J gene TRBJ2-5; D possibly matches TRBD1 or TRBD2 (5 bases each). The CDR3 contains 16 residues. Germline CDR1 reads SEHNR; CDR2 reads FQNEAQ (reference sequence). Trimming took 5 bases from V and 5 from J, leaving 21 bases between them. The DNA for the CDR3 is TGTGCCAGCAGCCGCGCTCGGACTCCCGGGGCGGAGACCCAGTACTTC. This gives the protein CASSRARTPGAETQYF.

V usage is TRBV20-1 and J usage is TRBJ1-1; D is possibly TRBD1 (5 bases). The CDR3 is made up of 14 amino acids. Germline assignment: CDR1 DFQATT and CDR2 SNEGSKA (reference sequence). As DNA, the CDR3 is TGCAGCAGCACGTTGGGGGGAAGGGCAGTCGAAGCTTTCTTT. Translated, it gives CSSTLGGRAVEAFF.

A word on this clonotype: A much larger clone lies one base from this, so it may be a read error. This chain connects TRBV2 to TRBJ1-5, with TRBD1 matching over 11 bases. Germline V CDR1 and CDR2: SNHLY, FYNNEI. This CDR3 region has 20 residues. The CDR3 DNA sequence: TGTGCCAGCAGTGAGGGGTCGGAGGACAGGGGGCTCTTAAGCAATCGGCCCCAGCATTTT. Translated: CASSEGSEDRGLLSNRPQHF.

The rearrangement uses TRBV11-2 and TRBJ2-2; 10 bases map to TRBD2. Unmatched junction bases numbered 11, after V lost 5 bases and J lost 2 bases. The germline V gene encodes CDR1 SGHAT and CDR2 FQNNGV. The CDR3 consists of 18 residues. In DNA form, the CDR3 reads TGTGCCAGCAGCCCGTTACTACTAGCGGGGTCTAACACCGGGGAGCTGTTTTTT. This gives the protein CASSPLLLAGSNTGELFF.

This clonotype turned up a few times. The genes are TRBV25-1 and TRBJ2-3; a weak D match, TRBD1 (9 bases). The V and J ends lost 3 bases and 9 bases respectively, with 25 bases between them. Germline V gene data show CDR1 as MGHDK and CDR2 as SYGVNS. The CDR3 totals 17 residues. The CDR3: CASSDGGQGRGVATQYF. The CDR3 bases are TGTGCCAGCAGTGACGGAGGACAGGGGCGGGGGGTGGCCACGCAGTATTTT. Looking up the rest from reference TRBV25-1 and TRBJ2-3 gives the full variable domain: EADIYQTPRYLVIGTGKKITLECSQTMGHDKMYWYQQDPGMELHLIHYSYGVNSTEKGDLSSESTVSRIRTEHFPLTLESARPSHTSQYLCASSDGGQGRGVATQYFGPGTRLTVL.

This clonotype has only a few counts. This may be a read error, as it is one base from a much larger clone. V gene TRBV10-3 combines with J gene TRBJ1-2, with D perhaps matching TRBD1 (5 bases). Trimming pared 2 bases from V and 8 bases from J, leaving 15 bases between. CDR1 and CDR2 from the germline V gene are ENHRY and SYGVKD. The CDR3 is made up of 14 amino acids. The CDR3 bases are TGTGCCATCAGTGAGACACGGGGCTTAAGGGGCTACACCTTC. Protein: CAISETRGLRGYTF.

This clonotype was observed many times. The chain combines TRBV20-1 with TRBJ1-4; 9 bases line up with TRBD1. Per germline, CDR1 DFQATT and CDR2 SNEGSKA (reference sequence). The CDR3 length is 15 residues. The junction had 9 bases not matched to a gene; V was cut back by 5 bases and J by 5 bases. CDR3 sequence (DNA): TGCAGTGCTCGACCCGGACAGGGGCAAAATGAAAAACTGTTTTTT. This translates into CSARPGQGQNEKLFF.

The rearrangement uses TRBV29-1 and TRBJ1-2; D is unresolved. Germline CDR1 reads SQVTM; CDR2 reads ANQGSEA. Trimming stripped 2 bases from V and 1 base from J, with 11 bases between. The CDR3 has 14 amino acids. Written as DNA, the CDR3 is TGCAGCGTTGAACCCTCACCCTTTAACTATGGCTACACCTTC. Its translation is CSVEPSPFNYGYTF. Together with reference TRBV29-1 and TRBJ1-2, the CDR3 gives the full variable domain: SAVISQKPSRDICQRGTSLTIQCQVDSQVTMMFWYRQQPGQSLTLIATANQGSEATYESGFVIDKFPISRPNLTFSTLTVSNMSPEDSSIYLCSVEPSPFNYGYTFGSGTRLTVV.

This clonotype appeared many times. The CDR3 DNA sequence: TGTGCCAGCAGAAACGGCGGGAGTTCGAACACCGGGGAGCTGTTTTTT. Protein product: CASRNGGSSNTGELFF. The chain joins TRBV28 to TRBJ2-2; 7 positions match TRBD2. CDR1 and CDR2 from the germline V gene are MDHEN and SYDVKM. The CDR3 spans 16 residues. V lost 6 bases to trimming and J lost 0 bases; unmatched junction nucleotides: 7.

In this sample, this clonotype turned up many times. The chain combines TRBV11-2 with TRBJ1-1; D remains ambiguous. V was shortened by 0 bases and J by 1 base, with 3 bases between the two germline ends. Germline V gene data show CDR1 as SGHAT and CDR2 as FQNNGV. The CDR3 runs 13 residues. The CDR3 here is CASSLERNTEAFF. The DNA of the CDR3 is TGTGCCAGCAGCTTAGAGAGGAACACTGAAGCTTTCTTT.

At least ten counts were recorded for this clonotype. The CDR3: CASRDRANTGELFF. As DNA, the CDR3 is TGTGCCAGCAGAGACAGGGCGAACACCGGGGAGCTGTTTTTT. The rearrangement links TRBV27 to TRBJ2-2; the match to TRBD1 covers 7 bases. This CDR3 region has 14 residues. CDR1 MNHEY and CDR2 SMNVEV come from the germline V gene (reference sequence). J gave up 0 bases and V 6 bases, and 1 base lay outside the gene matches.

The sample holds many counts of this clonotype. The chain has TRBV28 and TRBJ2-4; perhaps TRBD2 as D (5 bases). CDR3 size: 14 residues. Germline V gives CDR1 MDHEN, CDR2 SYDVKM. V dropped 6 bases and J dropped 8 bases, with 17 bases sitting between them. The CDR3 coding sequence is TGTGCCAGCAGCCCCAGTCCGGGGTTGTACATTCAGTACTTC. Its translation is CASSPSPGLYIQYF.

This clonotype was counted many times. The chain joins TRBV10-3 to TRBJ2-7, with 9 bases fitting TRBD1. V lost 3 bases to trimming and J lost 4 bases; unmatched junction nucleotides: 7. The CDR3 contains 15 residues. Germline lookup yields CDR1 ENHRY and CDR2 SYGVKD. CDR3 bases: TGTGCCATCAGTGATTCCGGGACAGGGAGATACGAGCAGTACTTC. The encoded protein is CAISDSGTGRYEQYF.

This clonotype came up a few times. The chain joins TRBV20-1 to TRBJ2-1; TRBD1 is a possible D gene (5 bases). Looked up from germline, CDR1 is DFQATT and CDR2 is SNEGSKA (reference sequence). The CDR3 runs 13 residues. V shed 2 bases and J shed 8 bases, with 13 bases lying between them. The CDR3 region has the DNA TGCAGTGCTAGAAGGGGCCCGGGTCATGAGCAGTTCTTC. It encodes CSARRGPGHEQFF.

There are many counts of this clonotype. The rearrangement uses TRBV12-3 or TRBV12-4 and TRBJ2-1, with a tentative D call TRBD2 (7 bases). The CDR3 covers 16 residues. The V gene lost 5 bases and the J gene lost 4 bases, with 18 bases spanning the gap. The CDR3 sequence is CASSLTRGALYNEQFF. The DNA for the CDR3 is TGTGCCAGCAGTCTGACCCGGGGGGCCTTATACAATGAGCAGTTCTTC.